Sequencing of this T cell receptor beta chain was carried out in a study of cytomegalovirus exposure and HLA in healthy donors. A multiplex PCR was run with 60 Vbeta primers and 13 Jbeta primers. The data were produced by immunoSEQ multiplex PCR, yet TCRdb's version contains in-frame clones alone and is incomplete. The table has about 130,000 clones, 65% to 80% seen once. Sequencing input: PBMCs. The sequence was collected from a woman aged 60-75 years in good health and CMV-seropositive.

CDR3 residues: CAISGRGGLSHEQFF. CDR3 DNA sequence: TGTGCCATCAGTGGACGGGGGGGCTTAAGTCATGAGCAGTTCTTC. The rearrangement links TRBV10-3 to TRBJ2-1, with 8 positions matching TRBD2. V lost 4 bases, J lost 8 bases, and 10 bases stayed unmatched. The CDR3 runs 15 residues. Germline V lookup: CDR1 ENHRY, CDR2 SYGVKD.